This is a list of T cell receptor beta chains from one sample in a study of blood T cell repertoires in COVID-19. Clones were sequenced by immunoSEQ multiplex PCR, and TCRdb holds only the in-frame ones, with some missing. The repertoire has 300,000 to 400,000 clones, about 91% of them found once; the top ten carry approximately 1.8%. Sequenced input: peripheral blood. The receptors were gathered from a woman under 40 with COVID-19, enrolled during active disease. The CDR3 runs from the conserved cysteine through the conserved F or W. The D gene is left open where the match is weak.

d_gene,j_gene,v_gene,CDR3aa,CDR3nt
.,TRBJ1-4,TRBV5-1,CASSPRGGPTTNEKLFF,TGCGCCAGCAGCCCCCGCGGGGGGCCCACAACTAATGAAAAACTGTTTTTT
.,TRBJ2-3,TRBV5-3,CARSGAGELQGCTDTQYF,TGTGCCAGAAGCGGAGCAGGGGAGCTACAGGGTTGCACAGATACGCAGTATTTT
.,TRBJ1-5,TRBV7-8,CASSRDFMGNQPQHF,TGTGCCAGCAGCCGGGACTTTATGGGCAATCAGCCCCAGCATTTT
TRBD1,TRBJ2-1,TRBV2,CASSGSTGANEQFF,TGTGCCAGCAGTGGAAGTACAGGGGCCAATGAGCAGTTCTTC
.,TRBJ2-3,TRBV7-7,CASSPTGVGGDTQYF,TGTGCTAGCAGCCCAACAGGCGTAGGGGGAGATACGCAGTATTTT
.,TRBJ1-4,TRBV18,CASSQGTTNEKLFF,TGTGCCAGCTCACAGGGGACAACTAATGAAAAACTGTTTTTT
TRBD1,TRBJ2-7,TRBV7-8,CASSSRDRAAGGEQYF,TGTGCCAGCAGCTCCCGGGACAGGGCTGCTGGAGGAGAGCAGTACTTC
.,TRBJ1-2,TRBV18,CASSPLKGTNYGYTF,TGTGCCAGCTCACCACTCAAGGGGACTAACTATGGCTACACCTTC
.,TRBJ2-2,TRBV7-9,CASSQGNTGELFF,TGTGCCAGCAGTCAGGGGAACACCGGGGAGCTGTTTTTT
.,TRBJ2-1,TRBV9,CASSPRGVYNEQFF,TGTGCCAGCAGCCCCCGCGGAGTCTACAATGAGCAGTTCTTC
.,TRBJ1-1,TRBV3-1/TRBV3-2,CASSQEGLVAFF,TGTGCCAGCAGCCAGGAGGGGCTAGTTGCTTTCTTT
.,TRBJ1-5,TRBV2,CASRGGASQPQHF,TGTGCCAGCAGAGGGGGGGCCTCTCAGCCCCAGCATTTT
.,TRBJ1-1,TRBV11-3,CVHGAGRGRWNTEAFF,TGTGTCCACGGGGCGGGGCGCGGGAGATGGAACACTGAAGCTTTCTTT
.,TRBJ1-1,TRBV7-9,CASSLGSGLNTEAFF,TGTGCCAGCAGCTTAGGGAGTGGGTTGAACACTGAAGCTTTCTTT